The T cell receptor (beta chain) described here comes from a study of Ad26.COV2.S vaccination and SARS-CoV-2 variants. Regarding treatment: around 19 received Ad26.COV2.S at low or high dose, single or two shots; 5 received placebo; per-sample allocation not given. Sampling happened 63 days after the first vaccine or placebo injection. Wuhan-strain SARS-CoV-2 spike was expressed by the Ad26 vector that made up the vaccine. Clones were read by immunoSEQ multiplex PCR, and TCRdb kept only the in-frame ones, dropping some. The data hold about 440,000 clones, with less than 95% observed a single time. The CDR3 spans 14 residues. Trimming stripped 3 bases from V and 0 bases from J, with 9 bases between. Germline-derived CDR1 and CDR2 are KGHSH and LQKENI.

This chain uses TRBV18 with TRBJ2-7, with a tentative D call TRBD1 (5 bases). The specimen was peripheral blood, collected in a trial of Ad26.COV2.S vaccine versus placebo. The source is a person aged 18-65 years who received the Ad26.COV2.S COVID-19 vaccine or a placebo. The CDR3 region is CASSPGQNSYEQYF. CDR3 nucleotides: TGTGCCAGCTCACCGGGGCAAAACTCCTACGAGCAGTACTTC.